This T cell receptor beta chain was sequenced in a study of T cells in Graves' hyperthyroidism and ophthalmopathy. The V gene's germline CDR1 is DFQATT and CDR2 SNEGSKA (reference sequence). V was trimmed by 6 bases and J by 4 bases, leaving 12 bases between them. The CDR3 loop spans 12 amino acids. RNA transcripts were the template for amplifying TCR beta CDR3 regions. The HTBI set primed first-round TCR CDR3 RT-PCR. TCRdb analysed the multiplex PCR reads with MiXCR anew, one entry per CDR3 protein. The table includes fewer than 850,000 distinct CDR3 sequences, 15% to 20% detected once. General study findings and limits: In the analysis, a 13 V-J model separated ophthalmopathy from stable hyperthyroidism.

An absence of ophthalmopathy progression within 18 months meant stable Graves' hyperthyroidism. The hyperthyroidism was newly diagnosed and had lasted under 2 months; the patients were aged 18 to 65. Concerning this clonotype itself: Its cognate antigen is unknown.

This clonotype was sampled from a man aged 45-60 years with Graves' hyperthyroidism. The chain links TRBV20-1 to TRBJ1-2; D is unresolved. Sequencing input: blood. The CDR3 nucleotides are TGCAGTGCCTCGGCCGATATCTATGGCTACACCTTC. It codes for CSASADIYGYTF.